The 19 T cell receptor beta chains below all came from one sample that was sequenced in a study of blood T cell repertoires in COVID-19. Produced via immunoSEQ multiplex PCR; TCRdb's table is partial and in-frame only. The data hold about 73,000 clones, with about 80% observed a single time. What was sequenced was peripheral blood. Receptor source: a human donor in a cohort sampled during active COVID-19.

This chain links TRBV4-3 with TRBJ1-6; 9 bases match TRBD1. The CDR3 covers 16 residues. V was pared by 3 bases and J by 9 bases, with 9 bases of the junction left unmatched. The germline CDR1 and CDR2 sequences are LGHNA and YSLEER. This CDR3 reads CASSQDLTGGSSPLHF. DNA of the CDR3: TGCGCCAGCAGCCAGGATTTGACAGGGGGAAGTTCACCCCTCCACTTT.

Points on this clone: Other DNA sequences within the sample encode an identical CDR3. The V gene is TRBV19, the J gene TRBJ1-5; 7 bases map to TRBD1. The CDR3 totals 16 residues. The germline gives CDR1 LNHDA, CDR2 SQIVND (reference sequence). Unmatched junction bases numbered 7, after V lost 5 bases and J lost 0 bases. CDR3 in DNA: TGTGCCAGTAGTCCCCGACAGGGCAATAGCAATCAGCCCCAGCATTTT. Its translation: CASSPRQGNSNQPQHF.

A word on this clone: The junction shows a germline mismatch at one end, possibly a read error. Other nucleotide sequences in the sample specify the same CDR3. CDR3 coding DNA: TGCGCCAGTAGCCAAGATCGCGGGGGGGCGGAGGAGCAGTTCTTC. This translates into CASSQDRGGAEEQFF. The chain recombines TRBV4-3 with TRBJ2-1; 9 bases are a match to TRBD2. Looked up from germline, CDR1 is LGHNA and CDR2 is YSLEER. The CDR3 consists of 15 residues.

V usage is TRBV9 and J usage is TRBJ1-2, with 7 bases matching TRBD1. The germline CDR1 and CDR2 sequences are SGDLS and YYNGEE. With V trimmed by 2 bases and J by 2 bases, 6 bases remained unmatched. The CDR3 is 15 residues long. The CDR3 region has the DNA TGTGCCAGCAGCGTTAGGGGGCGGGCGAACTATGGCTACACCTTC. Its translation is CASSVRGRANYGYTF.

Remarks on this clone: The same CDR3 also results from other DNA sequences found in this sample. J is TRBJ2-7 and V is TRBV4-3; 8 nucleotides align to TRBD1. With V trimmed by 3 bases and J by 1 base, 8 bases remained unmatched. Germline V gene sequence: CDR1 LGHNA, CDR2 YSLEER. The CDR3 length is 16 residues. CDR3 loop: CASSHSGTGESYEQYF. Here the CDR3 DNA reads TGCGCCAGCAGCCACTCCGGGACAGGAGAGTCCTACGAGCAGTACTTC.

J is TRBJ2-5 and V is TRBV11-2, with D perhaps TRBD1 (5 bases). Germline lookup yields CDR1 SGHAT and CDR2 FQNNGV. This CDR3 comprises 13 residues. V lost 2 bases and J lost 3, with 7 bases in between. The CDR3 DNA reads TGTGCCAGCAGCTTACCAGGGAAAGAGACCCAGTACTTC. This gives the protein CASSLPGKETQYF. The full variable domain, its missing parts supplied by reference TRBV11-2 and TRBJ2-5, is EAGVAQSPRYKIIEKRQSVAFWCNPISGHATLYWYQQILGQGPKLLIQFQNNGVVDDSQLPKDRFSAERLKGVDSTLKIQPAKLEDSAVYLCASSLPGKETQYFGPGTRLLVL.

This sequence joins TRBV27 and TRBJ1-5, with 7 bases matching TRBD1. The CDR3 is 15 residues long. V lost 6 bases, J lost 0 bases, and 5 bases stayed unmatched. Germline CDR1 and CDR2: MNHEY and SMNVEV (reference sequence). CDR3 loop: CASRGQVNSNQPQHF. The CDR3 DNA sequence: TGTGCCAGCAGAGGACAGGTGAATAGCAATCAGCCCCAGCATTTT.

The CDR3 reads CSASWAGDLYTEAFF. The CDR3 nucleotides read TGCAGTGCTAGTTGGGCAGGGGATCTCTACACTGAAGCTTTCTTT. The chain has TRBV20-1 and TRBJ1-1; D may be TRBD1 (6 bases). Germline V gene sequence: CDR1 DFQATT, CDR2 SNEGSKA (reference sequence). The CDR3 has 15 amino acids. V gave up 3 bases and J gave up 3 bases, with 17 bases separating them.

The V gene is TRBV7-3, the J gene TRBJ2-3; TRBD2 matches at 11 bases. CDR3 length: 17 amino acids. V shed 0 bases and J 2 bases; nucleotides not matched to a gene: 4. CDR1 and CDR2 (germline): SGHTA, FQGTGA. The CDR3 protein is CASSLTGLAGSTDTQYF. The CDR3 nucleotides read TGTGCCAGCAGCTTAACCGGACTAGCGGGCTCCACAGATACGCAGTATTTT.

This clone has only a few counts. The genes are TRBV4-1 and TRBJ2-5; a weak D match, TRBD1 (5 bases). This CDR3 is built from 14 residues. Germline V lookup: CDR1 MGHRA, CDR2 YSYEKL. V was clipped by 2 bases and J by 7 bases, with 14 bases between them. CDR3 bases: TGCGCCAGCAGCCAAACAGCTCAAACAGGGACCCAGTACTTC. This encodes CASSQTAQTGTQYF.

The chain combines TRBV21-1 with TRBJ2-2; the listed D gene, TRBD1, was not tested against the DNA. TRBV21-1 is termed a pseudogene. This CDR3 is 16 amino acids long. The CDR3 sequence is CASSNVQPENTGELFF. CDR3 coding DNA: TGTGCCAGCAGCAATGTACAGCCGGAGAACACCGGGGAGCTGTTTTTT.

V gene TRBV10-1 combines with J gene TRBJ2-5; 8 bases are shared with TRBD2. Germline values: CDR1 WNHNN, CDR2 SYGVQD (reference sequence). The CDR3 is 17 residues long. The V and J ends lost 2 bases and 7 bases, in that order; junction bases with no gene match: 15. DNA for the CDR3: TGCGCCAGCAGTGAGCCCCCAGGGACTAGGGGGAATTTGACCCAGTACTTC. Protein sequence: CASSEPPGTRGNLTQYF.

J is TRBJ2-3 and V is TRBV3-1 (or the pseudogene TRBV3-2); maybe TRBD2 (7 bases). Trimming removed 4 bases at V and 0 bases at J, with 17 bases between. The CDR3 covers 17 residues. Germline V gives CDR1 LGHDT, CDR2 YNNKEL (reference sequence). The CDR3 DNA reads TGTGCCAGCAGCCCCCTCGGGGGGCCCACTAGCACAGATACGCAGTATTTT. Its protein product is CASSPLGGPTSTDTQYF.

The chain couples TRBV6-5 to TRBJ2-1; tentatively, D is TRBD2 (7 bases). The CDR3 is 14 amino acids. V was clipped by 5 bases and J by 6 bases, with 14 bases between them. Germline CDR1 reads MNHEY; CDR2 reads SVGAGI. CDR3 bases: TGTGCCAGCAGTAGGGGGGGCATTGGCAATGAGCAGTTCTTC. It is translated as CASSRGGIGNEQFF.

This rearrangement joins TRBV7-2 to TRBJ1-6; unclear D gene. The CDR3 runs 16 residues. CDR1 is SGHTA, CDR2 FQGNSA, per germline. Trimming took off 1 base at V and 3 bases at J, with 10 bases between the two ends. The CDR3 loop is CASSLGAQIYNSPLHF. Written as DNA, the CDR3 is TGTGCCAGCAGCTTAGGAGCGCAAATCTATAATTCACCCCTCCACTTT.

This chain joins TRBV6-1 and TRBJ1-5; D unclear. V was trimmed by 1 base and J by 0 bases, leaving 7 bases between them. CDR1 MNHNS and CDR2 SASEGT come from the germline V gene. The CDR3 covers 15 residues. CDR3 loop: CASSEDGDSNQPQHF. DNA for the CDR3: TGTGCCAGCAGTGAAGACGGGGATAGCAATCAGCCCCAGCATTTT.

The V call is TRBV2, the J call TRBJ2-5; TRBD2 is a possible D gene (6 bases). The CDR3 length is 13 residues. Germline assignment: CDR1 SNHLY and CDR2 FYNNEI. The V end was cut by 8 bases, the J end by 4 bases, with 14 bases between. The CDR3 DNA reads as TGTGCCAGCTCCGGAGGGCGAGGAGAGACCCAGTACTTC. This codes for CASSGGRGETQYF.

The chain combines TRBV18 with TRBJ2-3, with 8 bases that match TRBD2. J was trimmed by 5 bases and V by 4 bases; bases with no gene match: 8. Germline assignment: CDR1 KGHSH and CDR2 LQKENI. The CDR3 is 15 amino acids. The CDR3 spells CASSRMTSEIDTQYF. In DNA, the CDR3 is TGTGCCAGCTCACGGATGACTAGCGAAATAGATACGCAGTATTTT.

To note about this clone: The sample carries other DNA sequences with the same CDR3. For the CDR3, the DNA is TGTGCCAGCAGCTTGGCCTCTTACGAGCAGTACTTC. Residues: CASSLASYEQYF. J is TRBJ2-7 and V is TRBV5-6; D is undetermined. Germline-derived CDR1 and CDR2 are SGHDT and YYEEEE. The V gene lost 0 bases and the J gene lost 4 bases, with 5 bases spanning the gap. The CDR3 extends over 12 amino acids.